This T cell receptor (beta chain) emerged from a study of shared clonotypes between healthy human individuals. The data were produced by immunoSEQ multiplex PCR, yet TCRdb's version contains in-frame clones alone and is incomplete. The table includes some 2,100,000 clones, approximately 94% detected once. The CDR3 has 15 residues. V gave up 4 bases and J gave up 6 bases, with 15 bases separating them. Germline CDR1 is LGHNA and CDR2 is YNFKEQ. The sample taken for sequencing was naive CD4+ T cells sorted from blood. Subset denoted: CD45RA+ positively selected. The clonotype comes from a man between 18 and 35 years old in good health. The chain uses TRBV4-2 and TRBJ1-4; D is uncertain. CDR3 nucleotide sequence: TGTGCCAGCAGCCCAACAAGGGCCGGGCATGAAAAACTGTTTTTT. This encodes CASSPTRAGHEKLFF.